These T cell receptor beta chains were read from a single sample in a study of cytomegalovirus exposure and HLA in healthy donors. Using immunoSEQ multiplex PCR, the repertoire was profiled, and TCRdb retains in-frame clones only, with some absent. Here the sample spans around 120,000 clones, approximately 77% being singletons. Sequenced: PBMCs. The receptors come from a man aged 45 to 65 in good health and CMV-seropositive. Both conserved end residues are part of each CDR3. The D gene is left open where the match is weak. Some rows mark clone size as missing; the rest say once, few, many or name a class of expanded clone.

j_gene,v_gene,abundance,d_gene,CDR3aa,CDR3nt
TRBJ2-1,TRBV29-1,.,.,CSVGTAGSYNEQFF,TGCAGCGTTGGGACCGCAGGGTCCTACAATGAGCAGTTCTTC
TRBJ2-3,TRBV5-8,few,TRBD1,CASSTRTGGTDTQYF,TGTGCCAGCAGCACGCGGACAGGGGGCACAGATACGCAGTATTTT
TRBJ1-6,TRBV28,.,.,CASSAGVRPLHF,TGTGCCAGCAGTGCAGGCGTCCGACCCCTCCACTTT
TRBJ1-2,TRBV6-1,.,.,CASPRGGEYGYTF,TGTGCCAGCCCCCGAGGGGGAGAATATGGCTACACCTTC
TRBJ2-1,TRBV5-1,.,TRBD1,CASSFSTGSYNEQFF,TGCGCCAGCAGCTTCTCGACAGGGTCCTACAATGAGCAGTTCTTC
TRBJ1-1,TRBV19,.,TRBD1,CASHGQGAAEAFF,TGTGCCAGTCATGGACAGGGGGCTGCTGAAGCTTTCTTT
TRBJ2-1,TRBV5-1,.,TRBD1,CASSLGQGQYNEQFF,TGCGCCAGCAGCTTGGGACAGGGCCAGTACAATGAGCAGTTCTTC
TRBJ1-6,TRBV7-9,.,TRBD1,CASSQEGASPLHF,TGTGCCAGCAGCCAGGAGGGGGCATCACCCCTCCACTTT
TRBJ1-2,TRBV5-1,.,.,CASSFSTGAQAGYTF,TGCGCCAGCAGCTTCAGCACGGGAGCGCAGGCTGGCTACACCTTC
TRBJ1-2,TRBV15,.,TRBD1,CATSLARTGTYGYTF,TGTGCCACCAGCCTTGCTCGGACAGGAACCTATGGCTACACCTTC
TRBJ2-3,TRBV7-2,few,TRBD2,CASSLKGGTLVDTQYF,TGTGCCAGCAGCTTAAAGGGAGGGACTCTAGTAGATACGCAGTATTTT
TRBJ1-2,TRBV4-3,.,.,CASSQERGPPNYGYTF,TGCGCCAGCAGCCAAGAAAGGGGTCCACCTAACTATGGCTACACCTTC
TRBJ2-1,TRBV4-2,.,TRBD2,CASSQESGGGADEQFF,TGTGCCAGCAGCCAAGAATCCGGCGGGGGGGCTGATGAGCAGTTCTTC
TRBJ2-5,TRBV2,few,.,CASSRDQETQYF,TGTGCCAGCAGCCGGGACCAAGAGACCCAGTACTTC
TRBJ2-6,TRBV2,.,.,CASSLSIVLTF,TGTGCCAGCAGCCTCTCTATCGTCCTGACTTTC
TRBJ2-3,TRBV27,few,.,CASSLDRLRVDTQYF,TGTGCCAGCAGTCTCGACCGCCTTCGGGTAGATACGCAGTATTTT
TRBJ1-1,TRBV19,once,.,CASSKTVANTEAFF,TGTGCCAGTAGTAAGACAGTAGCCAACACTGAAGCTTTCTTT
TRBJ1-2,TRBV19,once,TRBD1,CASSIYRGANYGYTF,TGTGCCAGTAGTATATACAGGGGAGCTAACTATGGCTACACCTTC
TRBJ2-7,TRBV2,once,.,CASSGSSYEQYF,TGTGCCAGCAGCGGGAGCTCCTACGAGCAGTACTTC
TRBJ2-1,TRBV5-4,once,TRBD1,CASSTDRVREQFF,TGTGCCAGCAGCACGGACAGGGTCCGTGAGCAGTTCTTC
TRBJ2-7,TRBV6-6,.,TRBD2,CASSYPGLAGDYEQYF,TGTGCCAGCAGTTATCCCGGACTAGCGGGGGACTACGAGCAGTACTTC
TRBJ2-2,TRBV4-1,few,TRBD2,CASSQGGLAGINAGELFF,TGCGCCAGCAGCCAAGGAGGACTAGCGGGGATTAACGCCGGGGAGCTGTTTTTT
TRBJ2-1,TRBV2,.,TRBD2,CASRPLAGYNEQFF,TGTGCCAGCAGACCACTAGCGGGGTACAATGAGCAGTTCTTC
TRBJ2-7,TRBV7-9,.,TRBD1,CASSPTGVPYEQYF,TGTGCCAGCAGCCCTACAGGGGTCCCCTACGAGCAGTACTTC
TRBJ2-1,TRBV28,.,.,CASSVRAGYNEQFF,TGTGCCAGCAGCGTGAGAGCGGGCTACAATGAGCAGTTCTTC
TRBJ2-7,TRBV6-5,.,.,CASSYSIVSSEYEQYF,TGTGCCAGCAGTTACTCGATCGTTTCCTCGGAGTACGAGCAGTACTTC
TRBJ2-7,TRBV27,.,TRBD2,CASSFQAGGVEQYF,TGTGCCAGCAGTTTTCAAGCGGGAGGGGTGGAGCAGTACTTC
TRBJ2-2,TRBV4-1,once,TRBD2,CASSPSASGGNTGELFF,TGCGCCAGCAGCCCCTCTGCGAGCGGGGGGAACACCGGGGAGCTGTTTTTT
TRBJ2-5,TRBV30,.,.,CAWNPPDPGGETQYF,TGTGCCTGGAATCCCCCGGACCCCGGGGGAGAGACCCAGTACTTC
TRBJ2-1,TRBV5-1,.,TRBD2,CASSLGTTLNEQFF,TGCGCCAGCAGCCTCGGGACTACCCTGAATGAGCAGTTCTTC
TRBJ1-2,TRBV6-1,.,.,CASSEAGDYGYTF,TGTGCCAGCAGTGAAGCTGGAGATTATGGCTACACCTTC
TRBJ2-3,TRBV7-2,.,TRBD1,CASSLGGTGGAADTQYF,TGTGCCAGCAGCTTAGGTGGGACAGGGGGCGCGGCAGATACGCAGTATTTT
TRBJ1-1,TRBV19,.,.,CASSIDTQPPEAFF,TGTGCCAGTAGTATCGACACTCAACCTCCTGAAGCTTTCTTT
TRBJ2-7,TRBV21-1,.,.,CARKGAGRGSYEQYF,TGTGCCAGAAAAGGGGCGGGAAGGGGCTCCTACGAGCAGTACTTC
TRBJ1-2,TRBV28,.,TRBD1,CASSFSAGESVRGAVNYGYTF,TGTGCCAGCAGTTTCTCGGCGGGCGAGAGCGTCAGGGGGGCGGTCAACTATGGCTACACCTTC
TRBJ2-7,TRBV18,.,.,CASSHSEQGAYEQYF,TGTGCCAGCTCGCACTCGGAACAGGGCGCCTACGAGCAGTACTTC
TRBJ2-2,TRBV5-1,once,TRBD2,CASTPFSGMDGELFF,TGCGCCAGCACCCCATTTAGCGGGATGGACGGGGAGCTGTTTTTT
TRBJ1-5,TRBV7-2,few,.,CASSSPGGGNQPQHF,TGTGCCAGCAGTTCTCCCGGCGGGGGGAATCAGCCCCAGCATTTT
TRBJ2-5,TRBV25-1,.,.,CASSEFTGVGSVVETQYF,TGTGCCAGCAGTGAATTTACGGGAGTTGGTTCGGTGGTGGAGACCCAGTACTTC
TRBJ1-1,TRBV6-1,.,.,CASSEEGGRLLRGEAFF,TGTGCCAGCAGTGAAGAAGGCGGGAGGCTCCTACGGGGTGAAGCTTTCTTT
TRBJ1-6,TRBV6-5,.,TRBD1,CASSPQGRHSPLHF,TGTGCCAGCAGTCCACAGGGGAGGCATTCACCCCTCCACTTT
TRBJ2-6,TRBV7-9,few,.,CASSVQGGPVLTF,TGTGCCAGCAGCGTACAGGGGGGGCCCGTCCTGACTTTC
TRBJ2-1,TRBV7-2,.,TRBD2,CASSLSGDPYNEQFF,TGTGCCAGCAGCTTAAGCGGGGACCCCTACAATGAGCAGTTCTTC
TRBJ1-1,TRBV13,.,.,CASSSGSLGPGAFF,TGTGCCAGCAGCTCGGGGTCTCTGGGTCCAGGAGCTTTCTTT
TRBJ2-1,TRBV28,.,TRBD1,CASSLGVDRGHEQFF,TGTGCCAGCAGCCTCGGTGTTGACAGGGGCCATGAGCAGTTCTTC
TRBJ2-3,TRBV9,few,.,CASSPTGEPTDTQYF,TGTGCCAGCAGCCCCACGGGGGAGCCCACAGATACGCAGTATTTT
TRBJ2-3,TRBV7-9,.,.,CASSRLTEISFTGYF,TGTGCCAGCAGCCGGCTGACAGAGATATCCTTTACGGGGTATTTT
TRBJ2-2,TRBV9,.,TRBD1,CASSPAGQGALTGELFF,TGTGCCAGCAGCCCAGCGGGACAGGGGGCTCTTACCGGGGAGCTGTTTTTT
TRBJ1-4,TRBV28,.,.,CASSTRGKTNEKLFF,TGTGCCAGCAGCACGAGGGGGAAAACTAATGAAAAACTGTTTTTT
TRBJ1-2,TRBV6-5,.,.,CASSSPGLNYGYTF,TGTGCCAGCAGTTCACCGGGACTGAACTATGGCTACACCTTC
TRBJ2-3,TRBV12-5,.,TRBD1,CASGPTGSTDTQYF,TGTGCTAGTGGGCCGACAGGGAGCACAGATACGCAGTATTTT
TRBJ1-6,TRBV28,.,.,CASSSGLHSPLHF,TGTGCCAGCAGCTCGGGACTTCATTCACCCCTCCACTTT
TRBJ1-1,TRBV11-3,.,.,CASSTGRRGTEAFF,TGTGCCAGCAGCACTGGGAGGAGAGGGACTGAAGCTTTCTTT
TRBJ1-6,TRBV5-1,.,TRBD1,CASSRGQGSSPLHF,TGCGCCAGCAGCAGGGGACAGGGAAGTTCACCCCTCCACTTT
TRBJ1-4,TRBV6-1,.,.,CASSEFASNEKLFF,TGTGCCAGCAGTGAATTCGCGAGTAATGAAAAACTGTTTTTT